The 27 T cell receptor delta chains below were found in one sample sequenced in a study of γδ T cells in repeated Plasmodium falciparum infection. Bulk repertoires came from Vgamma9/Vdelta2+ or Vdelta2-negative gammadelta T cells flow-sorted from PBMC. TCRdb reanalysed the multiplex PCR reads via CATT. The table includes tens of thousands of delta-chain clones, over 1.5% detected once. Sequencing was performed on gamma-delta T cells from blood. These receptors were obtained from a pool of human donors (malaria-infected and uninfected, not separated).

This clone was picked up a small number of times. The protein in TCRdb stems from a much larger clone and differs at residue 14 from this DNA's translation, likely a read error; here the protein is translated from the DNA. The genes are TRDV1 and TRDJ1; D is unresolved. CDR1 and CDR2 (germline): TSWWSYY, QGS. The CDR3 extends over 16 amino acids. Written as DNA, the CDR3 is TGTGCTCTTGGGACTCGACTGCCGTTTGGGACCGATAAACCCATCTTT. Protein product: CALGTRLPFGTDKPIF.

Points on this clone: Since a far larger clone is one base different, this is likely a read error. The sample carries other DNA sequences with the same CDR3. This chain links TRDV1 with TRDJ1; 11 bases map to TRDD3. Trimming at V came to 1 base and at J to 4 bases, leaving 20 bases not matched to a gene. The CDR3 is 21 amino acids. Germline CDR1 reads TSWWSYY; CDR2 reads QGS. The CDR3 coding sequence is TGTGCTCTTGGGGAACCGGCTTCCTACGTTGTGCTGGGGGATACACTCGATAAACTCATCTTT. Amino acids: CALGEPASYVVLGDTLDKLIF.

This clone showed up just a few times. Relative to the germline gene, one junction end is altered; a read error may explain this. Other DNA sequences from this sample encode an identical CDR3 as well. V is TRDV1 and J is TRDJ1, with D perhaps TRDD3 (5 bases). The CDR3 totals 23 residues. Germline V gene sequence: CDR1 TSWWSYY, CDR2 QGS. The CDR3 protein is CALGELGFFLPRSRGRYTDKLIF. The CDR3 bases are TGCGCTCTTGGGGAACTAGGATTCTTTCTGCCCAGGTCTCGGGGACGATACACCGATAAGCTCATCTTT.

This clone was found many times. This DNA's translation differs at residue 6 from TCRdb's protein, which comes from a much larger clone; a read error is likely, and the protein shown is translated from the DNA. The V gene is TRDV3, the J gene TRDJ1; D is unresolved. The V gene lost 4 bases and the J gene lost 9 bases, with 24 bases spanning the gap. The CDR3 totals 14 residues. CDR1 is TVYSNPD, CDR2 GDNSRS, per germline (reference sequence). CDR3 sequence reads: CASRRRPSYLELIF. The CDR3, as DNA: TGTGCCTCTCGTCGTCGGCCATCATACCTCGAACTCATCTTT.

The table lists this clone with many counts. TCRdb's protein for this DNA is that of a much larger clone and differs from the translation at residue 6, likely a read error; the protein shown is the DNA translation. J is TRDJ1 and V is TRDV1, with a weak D call TRDD3 (5 bases). Looked up from germline, CDR1 is TSWWSYY and CDR2 is QGS. The CDR3 is made up of 18 amino acids. V lost 1 base and J 3 bases, leaving 21 bases between the germline ends. CDR3 protein: CALGEHTTWGPIADKLIF. Here the CDR3 DNA reads TGTGCTCTTGGGGAACACACCACTTGGGGACCTATCGCCGATAAACTCATCTTT.

This clone was observed many times. The identical CDR3 is also encoded by other nucleotide sequences in the sample. V gene TRDV1 combines with J gene TRDJ1; the D is unclear. The V end lost 2 bases, the J end lost 0 bases, and 46 bases lay between the germline ends. The germline V gene encodes CDR1 TSWWSYY and CDR2 QGS. CDR3 length: 27 amino acids. CDR3 amino acids: CALGEISIFFVRGQTWSGSRHTDKLIF. The CDR3 nucleotides are TGTGCTCTTGGGGAAATATCAATCTTCTTCGTTCGTGGTCAGACCTGGTCCGGTTCGAGACACACCGATAAACTCATCTTT.

The table lists this clone with many counts. A read error is likely here: a far larger clone is one base away. The sample holds other DNA sequences that translate to the same CDR3. V is TRDV1 and J is TRDJ1, with 13 bases aligning to TRDD3. Here the J gene was assigned by germline matching of the DNA, as TCRdb has none. Losses at the gene ends were 6 bases for V and 3 bases for J; bases not matched to a gene: 16. Germline V CDR1 and CDR2: TSWWSYY, QGS. This CDR3 contains 19 residues. The CDR3 nucleotides read TGTGCTCTTGGACGGGATCGCCCACGTACTGGGGGATACGCCGATAAACTCATCTTT. This sequence encodes CALGRDRPRTGGYADKLIF.

This clone appeared a few times. The TCRdb protein, from a much larger clone, departs from this DNA's translation at residue 8, likely by read error; the protein shown derives from the DNA. The V gene is TRDV1, the J gene TRDJ2; possible D gene TRDD3, 9 bases. The J gene is not listed in TCRdb, so it was assigned here from a DNA match to germline. Between the trimmed V and J ends, which lost 4 bases and 0 bases, there was a span of 24 bases. This CDR3 is 20 amino acids long. Germline V gene lookup returns CDR1 TSWWSYY and CDR2 QGS. CDR3 nucleotide sequence: TGTGCTCTTGGGGCTTCCTACAGGGGATACGGGGGCTCTTTGACAGCACAACTCTTCTTT. This translates into CALGASYRGYGGSLTAQLFF.

As regards this clone: TCRdb attributes to this sequence the protein of a much larger clone, which differs from the DNA translation at residue 8; a read error is likely, and the protein displayed is translated from the DNA. The chain carries TRDV2 and TRDJ1, with D maybe TRDD3 (5 bases). The ends were cut back, 3 bases at V and 2 bases at J, with 39 bases in the middle. There are 23 residues in the CDR3. Germline CDR1 is GEAIGNYY and CDR2 is EKD. Written as DNA, the CDR3 is TGTGCCTGTGACTCTGAGGGGAATAAAAGAGAGGTTTTGGGATCTAGTCGTACCGATAAACTCATCTTT. The encoded protein is CACDSEGNKREVLGSSRTDKLIF.

Notes on this clone: The protein given by TCRdb reflects a much larger clone and differs at residue 4 from this DNA's translation, likely from a read error; the protein shown is the DNA's translation. The chain uses TRDV2 and TRDJ1; 7 bases align to TRDD3. TCRdb offers no J gene call, so here the DNA was matched to germline to obtain one. Germline CDR1 GEAIGNYY, CDR2 EKD. This CDR3 has 19 amino acids. In nucleotides, the CDR3 is TGTGCCTGTGGCACCCCGGCGAGGGATACCAAAAGGTCCGCCGATAAACTCATCTTT. It is translated as CACGTPARDTKRSADKLIF.

In the case of this clone: This sequence is one base from a far larger clone and is likely a read error. This sample also contains other DNA sequences that code for the same CDR3. The rearrangement joins TRDV1 to TRDJ1; D assignment may be TRDD2 or TRDD3 (8 bases each). The CDR3 is 23 amino acids. In germline, CDR1 is TSWWSYY, CDR2 QGS. The CDR3 protein is CALGESYFLHFRWGIGYTDKLIF. The CDR3 nucleotides are TGTGCTCTTGGGGAATCTTACTTCCTACACTTCAGGTGGGGGATCGGGTACACCGATAAACTCATCTTC.

This clone was picked up a small number of times. This likely traces to a read error, being one base from a far larger clone. Other DNA sequences in this sample translate to the same CDR3. V is TRDV1 and J is TRDJ1; tentatively, D is TRDD3 (6 bases). The CDR3 loop spans 18 amino acids. CDR1 is TSWWSYY and CDR2 is QGS in the germline V gene. CDR3 DNA: TGTGCCCTTGGGGAACTAGAACTCGGGGATTTATACACCGATAAACTCATCTTT. Its translation: CALGELELGDLYTDKLIF.

This clone was counted ten times or more. For this DNA, TCRdb reports the protein of a much larger clone, which diverges at residue 3, most likely from a read error; the protein presented here is translated directly from the DNA. The genes are TRDV1 and TRDJ1, with D possibly matching TRDD3 (6 bases). This CDR3 is 17 amino acids long. Per the germline V gene, CDR1 is TSWWSYY and CDR2 is QGS. The CDR3 protein is CAPGELERAGESRKLIF. The CDR3 nucleotides are TGTGCTCCTGGGGAACTTGAAAGAGCCGGGGAATCACGAAAACTCATCTTT.

In this sample, this clone turned up many times. This chain connects TRDV1 to TRDJ1; D possibly corresponds to TRDD3 (5 bases). Germline CDR1 is TSWWSYY and CDR2 is QGS. This CDR3 is built from 19 residues. Deletions cut 2 bases from V and 3 bases from J, with 25 bases between. CDR3 sequence (DNA): TGTGCTCTTGGGGAAAACGGATTGGGCCGGATATTATTTTCCGATAAACTCATCTTT. Residues: CALGENGLGRILFSDKLIF.

A remark on this clone: A single base is all that separates this from a far larger clone, so a read error is likely. This CDR3 is also generated by other DNA sequences in the sample. This chain joins TRDV1 and TRDJ1; 7 bases are shared with TRDD3. The CDR3 consists of 22 residues. Germline V gene lookup returns CDR1 TSWWSYY and CDR2 QGS. After removal of 4 bases from V and 2 bases from J, the junction contained 28 bases not matched to a gene. For the CDR3, the DNA is TGTGCTCTTGGGGTGGTGGTCGATACCCCGCGATTATACTGGGGTTATACCGATAAACTCATCTTT. As protein: CALGVVVDTPRLYWGYTDKLIF.

Of note for this clone: A far larger clone lies a single base away; this is likely a read error. Different DNA sequences within this sample yield the same CDR3. The rearrangement joins TRDV2 to TRDJ2; a weak D match, TRDD3 (6 bases). Matching the DNA to germline supplied the J gene, which TCRdb does not give. This CDR3 contains 16 residues. From germline, CDR1 is GEAIGNYY and CDR2 EKD. This chain's CDR3 is CACDTVVGGVTAQLFF. CDR3 coding DNA: TGTGCCTGCGACACCGTGGTGGGGGGGGTGACAGCACAACTCTTCTTT.

This clone turned up a few times. This DNA translates differently at residue 14 from the TCRdb protein, which is that of a much larger clone; a read error is likely, and the protein shown is the DNA's own translation. The rearrangement joins TRDV1 to TRDJ1, with 10 bases fitting TRDD3. TCRdb carries no J gene annotation; the J gene was assigned here by matching the DNA with germline. Germline values: CDR1 TSWWSYY, CDR2 QGS. V was clipped by 3 bases and J by 4 bases; unmatched bases: 23. CDR3 length equals 21 residues. Here the CDR3 reads CALGDTRGYWGITWDDDKLIF. CDR3 sequence (DNA): TGTGCTCTTGGGGATACTAGGGGGTACTGGGGGATCACGTGGGATGACGATAAACTCATCTTT.

With respect to this clone: TCRdb has a much larger clone's protein, which differs at residue 11 from the translation of this DNA, likely because of a read error; what is shown is the protein translated from the DNA. The chain combines TRDV2 with TRDJ1; D is possibly TRDD2 (6 bases). This CDR3 is built from 13 residues. CDR1 is GEAIGNYY and CDR2 is EKD in the germline V gene. In nucleotides, the CDR3 is TGTGCCTGCCCTTCCCATCACACCGATAAACCCATCTTT. As protein: CACPSHHTDKPIF.

This clone occurred many times. A far larger clone is a single base away, which makes a read error likely. This sample includes further DNA sequences coding for the same CDR3. The genes are TRDV2 and TRDJ1; D uncertain. This CDR3 has 14 amino acids. CDR1 is GEAIGNYY and CDR2 is EKD in the germline V gene. Trimming took 5 bases from V and 8 from J, leaving 20 bases between them. This chain's CDR3 is CACVPGTEALKLIF. CDR3 DNA: TGTGCCTGTGTCCCAGGTACCGAGGCCCTAAAACTCATCTTT.

Comments on this clone: Given a far larger clone just one base away, this is likely a sequencing read error. Other DNA sequences in the sample encode the same CDR3. The chain combines TRDV3 with TRDJ1; D is unclear. CDR1 and CDR2 (germline): TVYSNPD, GDNSRS (reference sequence). The CDR3 length is 11 residues. CDR3 in DNA: TGTGCCTGTAATACCGGCGATAAGCTCATCTTT. It codes for CACNTGDKLIF.

As to this clone: The TCRdb protein comes from a much larger clone and disagrees with this DNA's translation at residue 15, likely due to a read error; the protein given here is derived from the DNA. The rearrangement links TRDV3 to TRDJ1; TRDD3 matches 9 bases. This CDR3 has 21 residues. V trimming: 4 bases; J trimming: 0 bases; junction bases outside the gene matches: 27. From germline, CDR1 is TVYSNPD and CDR2 GDNSRS (reference sequence). The DNA of the CDR3 is TGTGCCTCTGGCCTTCCTTCATACCCATTTTACTGGGGGACCCACACCGATAAACTCATCTTT. Translated, it gives CASGLPSYPFYWGTHTDKLIF.

As to this clone: A read error is the likely source, as a far larger clone sits one nucleotide away. The same CDR3 is also encoded by other DNA sequences in this sample. The V gene is TRDV1, the J gene TRDJ1; TRDD3 aligns across 10 bases. Germline CDR1 is TSWWSYY and CDR2 is QGS. The CDR3 is made up of 26 amino acids. The CDR3 bases are TGTGCTCTTGGGGAACTAGGAGTCAAAGGCTTTTCGACTGGGGGATTCTCACACCTGTACACCGACAAACTCATCTTT. It translates to CALGELGVKGFSTGGFSHLYTDKLIF.

This clone came up many times. With a far larger clone one base away, a read error is the likely cause. The sample contains more than one DNA sequence encoding this CDR3. This sequence joins TRDV1 and TRDJ1, with 8 bases lining up with TRDD3. This CDR3 contains 21 residues. Per the germline V gene, CDR1 is TSWWSYY and CDR2 is QGS. With V trimmed by 3 bases and J by 0 bases, 21 bases remained unmatched. DNA for the CDR3: TGTGCTCTTGGGGAGTTGGCCTTCCCGAATACTGGGGGCACTTACACCGATAAACTCATCTTT. Translation gives CALGELAFPNTGGTYTDKLIF.

In its sample, this clone was seen many times. The protein recorded in TCRdb matches a much larger clone and deviates from this DNA's translation at residue 3, suggesting a read error; the protein here is obtained by translating the DNA. The V call is TRDV1, the J call TRDJ2; possible D gene TRDD3, 6 bases. The J gene was missing in TCRdb and was found by matching the end of the DNA to germline. V gave up 10 bases and J gave up 2 bases, with 29 bases separating them. Germline lookup yields CDR1 TSWWSYY and CDR2 QGS. CDR3 length: 19 amino acids. Here the CDR3 reads CAPGAPFPFWGGLTAQLFF. CDR3 DNA sequence: TGTGCTCCTGGAGCCCCATTCCCCTTTTGGGGGGGATTGACAGCACAACTCTTCTTT.

This clone was counted at least ten times. A read error likely explains this, since a far larger clone differs by one base. Other DNA sequences of this sample code for an identical CDR3. This chain uses TRDV1 with TRDJ1; 7 bases fit TRDD3. Germline loops: CDR1 TSWWSYY, CDR2 QGS. Trimming at V came to 3 bases and at J to 0 bases, leaving 16 bases not matched to a gene. The CDR3 has 19 residues. The DNA for the CDR3 is TGTGCTCTTGGGGAGCCTAGTAGTCTGGGGGTCCATCACACCGATAAACTCATCTTT. Protein sequence: CALGEPSSLGVHHTDKLIF.

Comment on this clone: The translation of this DNA and the TCRdb protein of a much larger clone differ at residue 3, probably owing to a read error; the protein shown here is translated from the DNA. The rearrangement joins TRDV1 to TRDJ1, with 8 bases fitting TRDD2. Here the J gene came from matching the DNA to germline, since TCRdb omits it. The CDR3 totals 21 residues. In germline, CDR1 is TSWWSYY, CDR2 QGS. This CDR3 is CAPGELAASYSGKLFSDKLIF. The CDR3 nucleotides read TGTGCTCCTGGGGAACTTGCCGCTTCCTACTCAGGGAAACTGTTCTCCGATAAACTCATCTTT.

As concerns this clone: The likely explanation is a read error, given a far larger clone one base away. The sample has other DNA sequences that encode this CDR3 too. The V call is TRDV1, the J call TRDJ1; 10 bases agree with TRDD3. The J gene, absent from TCRdb, was called here by matching the DNA to germline. Germline V gene data show CDR1 as TSWWSYY and CDR2 as QGS. This CDR3 is built from 16 residues. CDR3 in amino acids: CALGGLPRGGIRKLIF. CDR3 coding DNA: TGCGCTCTTGGGGGCCTCCCGAGGGGGGGGATACGCAAACTCATCTTT.